This T cell receptor beta chain derives from a study of regulatory T cells in long-lasting Graves disease. This clonotype was counted many times. The antigen remains undetermined. The CDR3 contains 15 residues. The trim removed 4 bases at V and 6 bases at J, leaving 4 bases unmatched. Germline CDR1 and CDR2: MNHEY and SVGAGI. Arm-PCR of CDR3 regions and iRepertoire HTBI primers were used to build TCR beta libraries. TCRdb passed the multiplex PCR reads through MiXCR, listing each CDR3 protein once. The sample includes about 460,000 distinct CDR3 sequences, 22% of them seen just once. General study findings and limits: Persistent-disease Graves' patients showed less TCR diversity than new cases. Fewer public clonotypes were shared by new patients (about 940) than by persistent patients (about 2,500). Accuracy might have suffered from few samples. Persistent disease was associated with favored TRBV28 usage and with favored use of TRBJ1-2 and TRBJ2-5.

Time point specified: persistent/refractory GD, antithyroid drugs over 5 years with positive TRAb. After RNA was extracted from PBMCs, the TCR library was made from it. The receptor's source is a female donor with Graves disease. The J gene is TRBJ2-7, the V gene TRBV6-5; the match to TRBD2 covers 15 bases. Sequencing was performed on peripheral blood mononuclear cells (PBMCs), taken when the disease was refractory, from a patient treated with antithyroid drugs. CDR3 region: CASSWTSGREGEQYF. The DNA of the CDR3 is TGTGCCAGCAGTTGGACTAGCGGGAGGGAAGGCGAGCAGTACTTC.